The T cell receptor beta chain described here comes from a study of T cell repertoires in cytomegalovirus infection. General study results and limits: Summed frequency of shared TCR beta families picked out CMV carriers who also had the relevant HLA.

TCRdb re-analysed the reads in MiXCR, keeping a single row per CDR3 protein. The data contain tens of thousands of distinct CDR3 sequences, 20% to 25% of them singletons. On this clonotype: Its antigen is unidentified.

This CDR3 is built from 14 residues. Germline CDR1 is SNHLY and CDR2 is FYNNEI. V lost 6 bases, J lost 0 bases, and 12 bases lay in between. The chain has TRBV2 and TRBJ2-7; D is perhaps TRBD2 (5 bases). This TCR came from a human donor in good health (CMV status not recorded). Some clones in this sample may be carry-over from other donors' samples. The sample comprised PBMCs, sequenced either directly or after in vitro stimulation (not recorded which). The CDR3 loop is CASRDLGSSYEQYF. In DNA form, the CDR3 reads TGTGCCAGCAGGGACCTGGGGAGCTCCTACGAGCAGTACTTC.